The rows below give T cell receptor beta chains drawn from one sample of a study of cytomegalovirus exposure and HLA in healthy donors. This table comes from immunoSEQ multiplex PCR, and its TCRdb copy is limited to in-frame clones, with some not included. The sample lists about 180,000 clones; 60% to 80% were seen once. Sequencing was carried out using PBMCs. The source is a man aged 55 to 70 in good health and CMV-seronegative. The CDR3 runs from the conserved cysteine through the conserved F or W. D genes are given only for firm matches. Rows give clone size only sometimes, using once, few, many, or a class for an expanded clone.

D gene: -
J gene: TRBJ1-1
V gene: TRBV28
clone size: -
CDR3 DNA: TGTGCCAGCAGTTTAATTACGGTATCCTACACTGAAGCTTTCTTT
CDR3 protein: CASSLITVSYTEAFF

D gene: TRBD1
J gene: TRBJ1-1
V gene: TRBV18
clone size: -
CDR3 DNA: TGTGCCAGCTACCCCCTCCAGGGGGTAGATACTGAAGCTTTCTTT
CDR3 protein: CASYPLQGVDTEAFF

D gene: -
J gene: TRBJ2-1
V gene: TRBV5-6
clone size: -
CDR3 DNA: TGTGCCAGCAGCCGAACTAGGTACAATGAGCAGTTCTTC
CDR3 protein: CASSRTRYNEQFF

D gene: -
J gene: TRBJ1-5
V gene: TRBV2
clone size: -
CDR3 DNA: TGTGCCAGTTCCTCCGAGGGCAATCAGCCCCAGCATTTT
CDR3 protein: CASSSEGNQPQHF

D gene: TRBD2
J gene: TRBJ2-7
V gene: TRBV18
clone size: -
CDR3 DNA: TGTGCCAGCTCCCCGGGAGGGGGTTACGAGCAGTACTTC
CDR3 protein: CASSPGGGYEQYF

D gene: -
J gene: TRBJ2-7
V gene: TRBV5-1
clone size: -
CDR3 DNA: TGCGCCAGCAGCTTGGGCCTGGGCAGGGGTGGGGGGGTCGAGCAGTACTTC
CDR3 protein: CASSLGLGRGGGVEQYF

D gene: -
J gene: TRBJ2-1
V gene: TRBV11-2
clone size: -
CDR3 DNA: TGTGCCAGCAGTTTAGGGGGGCACTCCTACAATGAGCAGTTCTTC
CDR3 protein: CASSLGGHSYNEQFF

D gene: -
J gene: TRBJ2-7
V gene: TRBV19
clone size: -
CDR3 DNA: TGTGCCAGTAGTGCCTACCGACCAGCCCTGGGCCGCTACGAGCAGTACTTC
CDR3 protein: CASSAYRPALGRYEQYF

D gene: TRBD1
J gene: TRBJ2-6
V gene: TRBV28
clone size: once
CDR3 DNA: TGTGCCAGCAGTTTAACAGGGGTGGCCAACGTCCTGACTTTC
CDR3 protein: CASSLTGVANVLTF

D gene: -
J gene: TRBJ1-1
V gene: TRBV28
clone size: -
CDR3 DNA: TGTGCCAGCAGTTTGATAACCGGTGCTTTCTTT
CDR3 protein: CASSLITGAFF

D gene: -
J gene: TRBJ1-2
V gene: TRBV6-1
clone size: -
CDR3 DNA: TGTGCCAGCAGTCCCGGGGAGTCCCGGGGTGGCTACACCTTC
CDR3 protein: CASSPGESRGGYTF

D gene: -
J gene: TRBJ2-1
V gene: TRBV29-1
clone size: -
CDR3 DNA: TGCAGCGTTGAAAGGCGGATCAATGAGCAGTTCTTC
CDR3 protein: CSVERRINEQFF

D gene: -
J gene: TRBJ2-2
V gene: TRBV11-2
clone size: -
CDR3 DNA: TGTGCCAGCAGCTTAGCCAGGGGCACCGGGGAGCTGTTTTTT
CDR3 protein: CASSLARGTGELFF

D gene: TRBD1
J gene: TRBJ1-2
V gene: TRBV30
clone size: -
CDR3 DNA: TGTGCCTGGAGTTTCCGGGACAGGGTGAGGGGCTACACCTTC
CDR3 protein: CAWSFRDRVRGYTF

D gene: -
J gene: TRBJ1-6
V gene: TRBV12-2
clone size: -
CDR3 DNA: TGTGCAAGTCGTTATTACCCAGGGGCCCTTGGGGGTTCACCCCTCCACTTT
CDR3 protein: CASRYYPGALGGSPLHF

D gene: TRBD1
J gene: TRBJ2-3
V gene: TRBV5-4
clone size: -
CDR3 DNA: TGTGCCAGCAGCAAACCGGGACAGGGCATATCAGATACGCAGTATTTT
CDR3 protein: CASSKPGQGISDTQYF

D gene: -
J gene: TRBJ2-7
V gene: TRBV19
clone size: -
CDR3 DNA: TGTGCCAGTGGAGATACAGGGAGTCCCTCCTACGAGCAGTACTTC
CDR3 protein: CASGDTGSPSYEQYF

D gene: -
J gene: TRBJ2-1
V gene: TRBV27
clone size: -
CDR3 DNA: TGTGCCAGCAGTTTAACTGGGAGTCGGTACAATGAGCAGTTCTTC
CDR3 protein: CASSLTGSRYNEQFF

D gene: -
J gene: TRBJ2-2
V gene: TRBV6-5
clone size: -
CDR3 DNA: TGTGCCAGCACCGGTACTCGCACCGGGGAGCTGTTTTTT
CDR3 protein: CASTGTRTGELFF

D gene: TRBD1
J gene: TRBJ2-5
V gene: TRBV6-1
clone size: -
CDR3 DNA: TGTGCCAGCAGTGAAGCAAAAGGACAGGGGCGAGAGACCCAGTACTTC
CDR3 protein: CASSEAKGQGRETQYF

D gene: -
J gene: TRBJ1-5
V gene: TRBV5-6
clone size: -
CDR3 DNA: TGTGCCAGCAGCTTTTATGGATCCGGAGACAATCAGCCCCAGCATTTT
CDR3 protein: CASSFYGSGDNQPQHF

D gene: TRBD2
J gene: TRBJ2-7
V gene: TRBV10-3
clone size: -
CDR3 DNA: TGTGCCACGGGGACTAGCTCCTACGAGCAGTACTTC
CDR3 protein: CATGTSSYEQYF